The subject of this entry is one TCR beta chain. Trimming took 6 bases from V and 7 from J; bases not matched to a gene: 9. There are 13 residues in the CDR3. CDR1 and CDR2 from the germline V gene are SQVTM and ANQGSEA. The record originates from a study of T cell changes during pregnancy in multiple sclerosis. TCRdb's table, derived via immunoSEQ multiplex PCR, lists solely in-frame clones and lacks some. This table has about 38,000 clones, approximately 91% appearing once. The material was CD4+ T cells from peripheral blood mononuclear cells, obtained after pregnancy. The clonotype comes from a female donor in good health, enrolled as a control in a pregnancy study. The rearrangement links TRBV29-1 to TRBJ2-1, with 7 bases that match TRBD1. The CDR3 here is CSVGDRLRNEQFF. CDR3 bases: TGCAGCGTAGGGGACAGACTAAGAAATGAGCAGTTCTTC.